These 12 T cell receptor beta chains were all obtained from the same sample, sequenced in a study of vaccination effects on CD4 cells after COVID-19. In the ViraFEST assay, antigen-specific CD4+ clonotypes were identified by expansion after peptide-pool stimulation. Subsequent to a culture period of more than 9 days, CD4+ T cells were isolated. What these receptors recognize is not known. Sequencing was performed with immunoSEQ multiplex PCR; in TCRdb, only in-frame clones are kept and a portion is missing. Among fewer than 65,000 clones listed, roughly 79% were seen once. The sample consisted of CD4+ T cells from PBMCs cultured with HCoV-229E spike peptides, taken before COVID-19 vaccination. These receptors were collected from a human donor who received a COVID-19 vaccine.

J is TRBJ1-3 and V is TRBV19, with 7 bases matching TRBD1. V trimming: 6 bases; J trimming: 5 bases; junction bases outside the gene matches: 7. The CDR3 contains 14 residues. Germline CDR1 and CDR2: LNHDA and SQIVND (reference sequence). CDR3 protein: CASSRTGIRNTIYF. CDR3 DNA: TGTGCCAGTAGCCGGACAGGCATAAGAAACACCATATATTTT.

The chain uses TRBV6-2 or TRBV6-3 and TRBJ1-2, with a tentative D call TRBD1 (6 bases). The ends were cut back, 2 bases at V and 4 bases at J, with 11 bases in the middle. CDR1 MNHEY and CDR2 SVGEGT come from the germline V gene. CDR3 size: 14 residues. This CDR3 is CASSYSQGIYGYTF. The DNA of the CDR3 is TGTGCCAGCAGTTACAGTCAGGGGATCTATGGCTACACCTTC.

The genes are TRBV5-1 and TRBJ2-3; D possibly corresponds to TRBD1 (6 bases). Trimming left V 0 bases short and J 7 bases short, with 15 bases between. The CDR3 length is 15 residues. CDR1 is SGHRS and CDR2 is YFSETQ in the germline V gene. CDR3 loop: CASSLAATGGNTQYF. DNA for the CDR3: TGCGCCAGCAGCTTGGCCGCAACTGGGGGCAATACGCAGTATTTT.

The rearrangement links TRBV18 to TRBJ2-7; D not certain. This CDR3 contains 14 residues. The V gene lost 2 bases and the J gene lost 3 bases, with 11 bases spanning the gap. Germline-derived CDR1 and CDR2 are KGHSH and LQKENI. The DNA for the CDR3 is TGTGCCAGCTCACCATTCAACAGTAACTACGAGCAGTACGTC. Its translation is CASSPFNSNYEQYV.

The CDR3 bases are TGTGCCAGCAGCGCTCCGACTAGCGGGGGGCCCGGGGAGCTGTTTTTT. Encoded protein: CASSAPTSGGPGELFF. This rearrangement joins TRBV9 to TRBJ2-2, with 13 nucleotides matching TRBD2. CDR1 and CDR2 (germline): SGDLS, YYNGEE. The CDR3 is 16 residues long. Trimming removed 3 bases from V and 6 bases from J; junction bases left unmatched: 5.

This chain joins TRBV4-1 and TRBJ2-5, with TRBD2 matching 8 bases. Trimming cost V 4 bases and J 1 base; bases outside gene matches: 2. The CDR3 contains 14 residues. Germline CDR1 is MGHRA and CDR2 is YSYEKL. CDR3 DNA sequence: TGCGCCAGCAGCCGTCGGGGGGGCCAAGAGACCCAGTACTTC. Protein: CASSRRGGQETQYF.

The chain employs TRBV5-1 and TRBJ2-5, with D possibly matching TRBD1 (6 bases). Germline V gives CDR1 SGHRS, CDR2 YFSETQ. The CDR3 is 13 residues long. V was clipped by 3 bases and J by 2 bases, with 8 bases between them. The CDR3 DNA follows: TGCGCCAGCAGCTATACAGGGCAAGAGACCCAGTACTTC. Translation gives CASSYTGQETQYF.

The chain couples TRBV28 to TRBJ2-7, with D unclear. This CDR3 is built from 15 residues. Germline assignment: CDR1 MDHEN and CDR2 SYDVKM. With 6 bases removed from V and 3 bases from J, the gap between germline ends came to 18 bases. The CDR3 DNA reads TGTGCCAGCAGCCCTCTCCGGGCTGTTTACTACGAGCAGTACGTC. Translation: CASSPLRAVYYEQYV.

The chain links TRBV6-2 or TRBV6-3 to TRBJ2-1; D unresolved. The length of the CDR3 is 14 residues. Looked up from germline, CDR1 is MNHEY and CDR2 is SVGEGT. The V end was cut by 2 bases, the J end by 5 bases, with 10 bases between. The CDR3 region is CASSYPGPDNEQFF. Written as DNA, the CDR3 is TGTGCCAGCAGTTACCCAGGACCAGACAATGAGCAGTTCTTC.

CDR3 sequence: CATETSEPYEQYV. The CDR3 DNA is TGTGCCACCGAGACTAGCGAGCCCTACGAGCAGTACGTC. The chain combines TRBV24-1 with TRBJ2-7; the match to TRBD2 covers 8 bases. This CDR3 region has 13 residues. J was trimmed by 2 bases and V by 9 bases; bases with no gene match: 5. CDR1 is KGHDR, CDR2 SFDVKD, per germline.

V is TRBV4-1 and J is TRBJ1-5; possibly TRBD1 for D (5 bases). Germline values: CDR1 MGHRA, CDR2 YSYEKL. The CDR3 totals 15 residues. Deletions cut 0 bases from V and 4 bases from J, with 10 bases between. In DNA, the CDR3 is TGCGCCAGCAGCCAAGATTTGGGGCTGAATCAGCCCCAGCATTTT. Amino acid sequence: CASSQDLGLNQPQHF.

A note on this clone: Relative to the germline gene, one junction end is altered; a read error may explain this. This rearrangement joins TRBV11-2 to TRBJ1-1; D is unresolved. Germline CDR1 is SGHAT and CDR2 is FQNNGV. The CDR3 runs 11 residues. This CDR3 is CASSSLYHLWF. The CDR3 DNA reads TGTGCCAGCAGCTCCCTTTACCATCTGTGGTTT.